Listed here are 9 T cell receptor beta chains from one sample, sequenced in a study of beta chain features in type 1 diabetes. Study-wide points: Moderately but significantly shorter TCRB CDR3s were found in Type 1 diabetes patients in all four CD4+ subsets.

Their antigens remain unidentified. Isolated RNA was reverse transcribed in full, so expressed TCRB transcripts were sequenced. The table came from immunoSEQ multiplex PCR; TCRdb's copy has only in-frame clones and leaves some out. The sample holds approximately 140,000 clones, around 10% seen once. The sample consisted of central memory CD4+ T cells from blood. The receptor set was obtained from a man aged 25 to 40 with type 1 diabetes.

This clone was found many times. This chain connects TRBV28 to TRBJ1-1; unclear D gene. This CDR3 is 13 amino acids long. Deletions cut 2 bases from V and 0 bases from J, with 4 bases between. Germline assignment: CDR1 MDHEN and CDR2 SYDVKM. The CDR3 coding sequence is TGTGCCAGCAGTTTAGCAGTGAACACTGAAGCTTTCTTT. Its protein product is CASSLAVNTEAFF.

This sequence joins TRBV28 and TRBJ2-5; 11 bases line up with TRBD1. Germline loops: CDR1 MDHEN, CDR2 SYDVKM. Germline trimming cut 5 bases from V and 4 bases from J; bases unmatched to any gene: 9. The CDR3 sequence is 16 residues long. The chain's CDR3 is CASSRRTGTGGETQYF. The CDR3 DNA sequence: TGTGCCAGCAGTCGTCGGACCGGGACAGGGGGAGAGACCCAGTACTTC.

The rearrangement uses TRBV5-4 and TRBJ1-3, with D unclear. Trimming left V 0 bases short and J 2 bases short, with 6 bases between. The germline V gene has CDR1 SGHNT and CDR2 YYREEE (reference sequence). The CDR3 has 14 amino acids. The chain's CDR3 is CASSLEDTGNTIYF. The CDR3 nucleotides read TGTGCCAGCAGCTTGGAAGACACTGGAAACACCATATATTTT.

The V call is TRBV9, the J call TRBJ2-1, with D hard to call. Germline CDR1 is SGDLS and CDR2 is YYNGEE. Between the trimmed V and J ends, which lost 1 base and 3 bases, there was a span of 11 bases. This CDR3 is 15 amino acids long. CDR3 DNA sequence: TGTGCCAGCAGCGTACAATCCGGGTACTACAATGAGCAGTTCTTC. Amino acids: CASSVQSGYYNEQFF.

The genes are TRBV4-2 and TRBJ2-7; 8 bases are a match to TRBD2. This CDR3 comprises 16 residues. With 0 bases clipped from V and 0 bases from J, the junction kept 4 bases outside the gene matches. Germline V gene data show CDR1 as LGHNA and CDR2 as YNFKEQ. In nucleotides, the CDR3 is TGTGCCAGCAGCCAAGAGGTAGCGGGGAGCTCCTACGAGCAGTACTTC. Encoded protein: CASSQEVAGSSYEQYF.

The chain is built from TRBV5-6 and TRBJ1-4; TRBD1 matches 8 bases. Germline V lookup: CDR1 SGHDT, CDR2 YYEEEE. V shed 0 bases and J 6 bases; nucleotides not matched to a gene: 1. The CDR3 is 14 amino acids. CDR3 loop: CASSLGGQDEKLFF. The CDR3 bases are TGTGCCAGCAGCTTGGGGGGACAGGATGAAAAACTGTTTTTT.

This chain uses TRBV9 with TRBJ2-3, with a weak D call TRBD1 (6 bases). The V end lost 0 bases, the J end lost 4 bases, and 9 bases lay between the germline ends. This CDR3 is 14 amino acids long. Germline CDR1 and CDR2: SGDLS and YYNGEE. DNA for the CDR3: TGTGCCAGCAGCGTAGCAGGGGTCGCAGATACGCAGTATTTT. Translation: CASSVAGVADTQYF.

This clone was observed at least ten times. V usage is TRBV4-3 and J usage is TRBJ2-1; 8 bases match TRBD2. The germline gives CDR1 LGHNA, CDR2 YSLEER. The CDR3 runs 16 residues. V was clipped by 4 bases and J by 6 bases; unmatched bases: 11. CDR3 region: CASSPLGAGVSNEQFF. CDR3 in DNA: TGCGCCAGCAGCCCCCTGGGAGCGGGGGTATCCAATGAGCAGTTCTTC.

This sequence joins TRBV7-2 and TRBJ1-2; D possibly corresponds to TRBD1 (6 bases). This CDR3 comprises 14 residues. The germline V and J ends were trimmed by 5 bases and 8 bases, with 18 bases remaining between them. Germline lookup yields CDR1 SGHTA and CDR2 FQGNSA. In DNA, the CDR3 is TGTGCCAGCAGCCCCCTACAGGGATACAGCGGCTACACCTTC. Its protein is CASSPLQGYSGYTF.